This TCR beta chain was found in a study of response to subunit inactivated influenza vaccine. Concerning this clonotype: Antigen: not known.

Trimming cost V 3 bases and J 4 bases, with 11 bases left between them. The CDR3 spans 14 residues. Per germline, CDR1 SGHTA and CDR2 FQGNSA. Notes on the study in general: The authors offered the suggestion that each seasonal influenza vaccination recruits few new T cells.

TCRdb itself ran the RT-PCR reads through MiXCR, one entry per CDR3 protein. The sample shows 860,000 or so distinct CDR3 sequences, about 20% of them seen only once. This sequence joins TRBV7-2 and TRBJ2-3; D might be TRBD1 (6 bases). The sequencing used PBMCs from blood, collected 4 to 6 days after vaccination. The clonotype originates from a man aged 50-59 years who received an inactivated influenza vaccine. The CDR3, as DNA: TGTGCCAGCAGCTTCGGGACAACGGCAGATACGCAGTATTTT. Translation gives CASSFGTTADTQYF.